These 5 T cell receptor beta chains share one sample of origin, sequenced in a study of cytomegalovirus exposure and HLA in healthy donors. 60 Vbeta and 13 Jbeta primers were used in PCR. Sequenced by immunoSEQ multiplex PCR; TCRdb stores in-frame clones only, minus some. This sample has approximately 97,000 clones; 81% occur once, and the top ten carry about 4.4%. The specimen sequenced was PBMCs. These receptors were taken from a woman in her seventies in good health and CMV-seropositive.

The chain carries TRBV30 and TRBJ2-7; D is perhaps TRBD1 (6 bases). Germline values: CDR1 GTSNPN, CDR2 SVGIG (reference sequence). This CDR3 has 14 amino acids. V dropped 0 bases and J dropped 1 base, with 10 bases sitting between them. In DNA form, the CDR3 reads TGTGCCTGGAGTGTTGGTGGACAGTCCTACGAGCAGTACTTC. Translated, it gives CAWSVGGQSYEQYF.

J is TRBJ2-1 and V is TRBV28, with 8 bases matching TRBD2. Trimming removed 1 base from V and 4 bases from J; junction bases left unmatched: 6. The CDR3 totals 16 residues. In germline, CDR1 is MDHEN, CDR2 SYDVKM. CDR3 loop: CASSLLAGRVYNEQFF. The CDR3 DNA is TGTGCCAGCAGTTTATTAGCGGGACGGGTTTACAATGAGCAGTTCTTC.

The rearrangement joins TRBV19 to TRBJ1-2; 12 bases agree with TRBD1. CDR1 is LNHDA, CDR2 SQIVND, per germline (reference sequence). The ends lost 4 bases at V and 4 bases at J; junction bases unmatched: 10. This CDR3 has 17 amino acids. CDR3 loop: CASSTGTGGAQGYGYTF. The CDR3 DNA reads as TGTGCCAGTAGTACCGGGACAGGGGGCGCCCAGGGCTATGGCTACACCTTC.

The chain is built from TRBV5-8 and TRBJ2-7; tentatively, D is TRBD1 (5 bases). CDR3 length: 13 amino acids. V gave up 2 bases and J gave up 3 bases, with 9 bases separating them. The germline V gene has CDR1 SGHTS and CDR2 YDEGEE. CDR3 amino acids: CASSFLDSYEQYF. The CDR3 DNA follows: TGTGCCAGCAGCTTTCTCGACAGCTACGAGCAGTACTTC. Looking up the rest from reference TRBV5-8 and TRBJ2-7 gives the full variable domain: EAGVTQSPTHLIKTRGQQATLRCSPISGHTSVYWYQQALGLGLQFLLWYDEGEERNRGNFPPRFSGRQFPNYSSELNVNALELEDSALYLCASSFLDSYEQYFGPGTRLTVT.

The chain uses TRBV11-3 and TRBJ2-2, with 8 positions matching TRBD1. The V gene's germline CDR1 is SGHNT and CDR2 YENEEA. J gave up 5 bases and V 4 bases, and 6 bases lay outside the gene matches. The CDR3 consists of 15 residues. CDR3 region: CASSSGTGKTGELFF. The CDR3 DNA follows: TGTGCCAGCAGCTCCGGGACAGGCAAAACCGGGGAGCTGTTTTTT.